The 9 T cell receptor beta chains given below trace back to one sample, sequenced in a study of cytomegalovirus exposure and HLA in healthy donors. Researchers ran the PCR with 60 Vbeta and 13 Jbeta primers. Sequencing was performed with immunoSEQ multiplex PCR; in TCRdb, only in-frame clones are kept and a portion is missing. The top ten hold 1.5% to 2% of the sample, which has roughly 120,000 clones, approximately 15% seen once. Sample: PBMCs. Receptors were obtained from a woman aged 18-29 years in good health and CMV-seronegative.

Only a few counts were recorded for this clone. DNA for the CDR3: TGTGCCAGCAGCTTACCGGGAGGCGGTTACGAGCAGTACTTC. As protein: CASSLPGGGYEQYF. This sequence joins TRBV7-2 and TRBJ2-7; 7 positions match TRBD2. The germline gives CDR1 SGHTA, CDR2 FQGNSA. The CDR3 spans 14 residues. V trimming: 2 bases; J trimming: 4 bases; junction bases outside the gene matches: 5.

The CDR3 sequence: CASSLTGQGGANVLTF. CDR3 DNA: TGTGCCAGCAGTTTAACAGGGCAAGGTGGGGCCAACGTCCTGACTTTC. The chain carries TRBV28 and TRBJ2-6, with a weak D call TRBD1 (6 bases). Per germline, CDR1 MDHEN and CDR2 SYDVKM. The V gene lost 2 bases and the J gene lost 3 bases, with 11 bases spanning the gap. The CDR3 is made up of 16 amino acids. Full variable domain (missing parts from reference TRBV28 and TRBJ2-6): DVKVTQSSRYLVKRTGEKVFLECVQDMDHENMFWYRQDPGLGLRLIYFSYDVKMKEKGDIPEGYSVSREKKERFSLILESASTNQTSMYLCASSLTGQGGANVLTFGAGSRLTVL.

This clone turned up a few times. The CDR3 DNA is TGCGCCAGCAGCTTGGCCGAGGTACAGGGGGCAGGCTACGAGCAGTACTTC. It encodes CASSLAEVQGAGYEQYF. The V gene is TRBV5-1, the J gene TRBJ2-7; 9 bases agree with TRBD1. Germline V gene sequence: CDR1 SGHRS, CDR2 YFSETQ. The ends lost 0 bases at V and 3 bases at J; junction bases unmatched: 10. CDR3 size: 17 residues.

This clone was observed a few times. The chain carries TRBV4-1 and TRBJ2-3; 7 bases align to TRBD1. This CDR3 spans 15 amino acids. Germline lookup yields CDR1 MGHRA and CDR2 YSYEKL. Trimming took 1 base from V and 2 from J; bases not matched to a gene: 3. For the CDR3, the DNA is TGCGCCAGCAGCCAAGTGAGGGGGCCCACAGATACGCAGTATTTT. Protein sequence: CASSQVRGPTDTQYF.

The chain combines TRBV28 with TRBJ2-1, with TRBD1 matching 9 bases. The CDR3 has 15 amino acids. Germline trimming cut 3 bases from V and 4 bases from J; bases unmatched to any gene: 4. CDR1 is MDHEN, CDR2 SYDVKM, per germline. The CDR3 sequence: CASSLEQGAYNEQFF. The CDR3 coding sequence is TGTGCCAGCAGTTTGGAACAGGGGGCATACAATGAGCAGTTCTTC.

This clone was counted only a few times. The chain couples TRBV4-2 to TRBJ2-5; TRBD2 aligns across 8 bases. Losses at the gene ends were 4 bases for V and 1 base for J; bases not matched to a gene: 5. This CDR3 spans 15 amino acids. Per the germline V gene, CDR1 is LGHNA and CDR2 is YNFKEQ. CDR3 DNA sequence: TGTGCCAGCAGCCCCCTTACTAGCGGCCAAGAGACCCAGTACTTC. It encodes CASSPLTSGQETQYF.

This chain uses TRBV2 with TRBJ1-2, with D maybe TRBD1 (5 bases). Trimming stripped 8 bases from V and 5 bases from J, with 15 bases between. Germline assignment: CDR1 SNHLY and CDR2 FYNNEI. This CDR3 is built from 13 residues. The CDR3 nucleotides read TGTGCCAGCCCCGCGACAGTGAAGTATGGCTACACCTTC. Translating it yields CASPATVKYGYTF. Based on the CDR3 plus reference TRBV2 and TRBJ1-2, the full variable domain is EPEVTQTPSHQVTQMGQEVILRCVPISNHLYFYWYRQILGQKVEFLVSFYNNEISEKSEIFDDQFSVERPDGSNFTLKIRSTKLEDSAMYFCASPATVKYGYTFGSGTRLTVV.

This clone has only a few counts. The chain uses TRBV30 and TRBJ1-2, with a weak D call TRBD1 (5 bases). The CDR3 length is 13 residues. The germline CDR1 and CDR2 sequences are GTSNPN and SVGIG (reference sequence). V was pared by 3 bases and J by 4 bases, with 12 bases between. This CDR3 is CAWSPDRSYGYTF. The CDR3 region has the DNA TGTGCCTGGAGCCCCGACAGATCCTATGGCTACACCTTC.

The table lists this clone with a few counts. This chain links TRBV7-8 with TRBJ1-3, with 7 bases fitting TRBD1. This CDR3 has 15 amino acids. CDR1 and CDR2 from the germline V gene are SGHVS and FQNEAQ. V dropped 1 base and J dropped 4; count of bases not matched to a gene: 4. Here the CDR3 DNA reads TGTGCCAGCAGCTTAGAGACAGGGTCCGGAAACACCATATATTTT. This gives the protein CASSLETGSGNTIYF.